Each of the 2 T cell receptor beta chains below was sequenced from the same sample in a study of Graves' ophthalmopathy and Graves' hyperthyroidism. From RNA, the CDR3 regions of TCR beta chains were amplified and sequenced. After a first-round RT-PCR with HTBI primers, a second-round multiplex PCR was run. TCRdb fed the multiplex PCR reads into MiXCR, producing one record per CDR3 protein. The sample lists 40,000 to 45,000 distinct CDR3 sequences; under 65% were seen once. The sample was peripheral blood. The receptor set was obtained from an adult man with Graves' ophthalmopathy.

This clonotype was recorded at least ten times. The chain uses TRBV2 and TRBJ1-4, with D perhaps TRBD1 (5 bases). Germline-derived CDR1 and CDR2 are SNHLY and FYNNEI. The germline V and J ends were trimmed by 4 bases and 8 bases, with 11 bases remaining between them. The CDR3 extends over 13 amino acids. For the CDR3, the DNA is TGTGCCAGCAGTGTCCGTCGGGGGGAAAAACTGTTTTTT. It translates to CASSVRRGEKLFF.

The DNA for the CDR3 is TGTGCCAGCAGCCGCCGAGCTGGGTACGGCGAGCAGTACTTC. Its protein product is CASSRRAGYGEQYF. The genes are TRBV6-5 and TRBJ2-7; D is uncertain. Germline CDR1 is MNHEY and CDR2 is SVGAGI. This CDR3 spans 14 amino acids. V lost 6 bases, J lost 6 bases, and 18 bases lay in between.